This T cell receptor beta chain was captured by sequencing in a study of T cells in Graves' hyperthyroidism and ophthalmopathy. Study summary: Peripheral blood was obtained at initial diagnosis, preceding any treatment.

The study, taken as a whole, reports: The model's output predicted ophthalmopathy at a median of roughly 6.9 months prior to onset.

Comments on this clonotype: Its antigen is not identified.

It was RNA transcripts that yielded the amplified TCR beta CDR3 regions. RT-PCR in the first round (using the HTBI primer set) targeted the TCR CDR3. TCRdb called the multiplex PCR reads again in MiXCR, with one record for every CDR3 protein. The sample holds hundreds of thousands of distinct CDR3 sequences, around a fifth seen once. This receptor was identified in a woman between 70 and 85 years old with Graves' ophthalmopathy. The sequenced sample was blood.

The CDR3: CASNWPRNEKLFF. Here the CDR3 DNA reads TGTGCCAGCAACTGGCCAAGGAATGAAAAACTGTTTTTT. The gene calls are TRBV6-2 or TRBV6-3 and TRBJ1-4; D not certain. The V gene lost 7 bases and the J gene lost 5 bases, with 11 bases spanning the gap. The CDR3 has 13 amino acids. Germline CDR1 is MNHEY and CDR2 is SVGEGT.